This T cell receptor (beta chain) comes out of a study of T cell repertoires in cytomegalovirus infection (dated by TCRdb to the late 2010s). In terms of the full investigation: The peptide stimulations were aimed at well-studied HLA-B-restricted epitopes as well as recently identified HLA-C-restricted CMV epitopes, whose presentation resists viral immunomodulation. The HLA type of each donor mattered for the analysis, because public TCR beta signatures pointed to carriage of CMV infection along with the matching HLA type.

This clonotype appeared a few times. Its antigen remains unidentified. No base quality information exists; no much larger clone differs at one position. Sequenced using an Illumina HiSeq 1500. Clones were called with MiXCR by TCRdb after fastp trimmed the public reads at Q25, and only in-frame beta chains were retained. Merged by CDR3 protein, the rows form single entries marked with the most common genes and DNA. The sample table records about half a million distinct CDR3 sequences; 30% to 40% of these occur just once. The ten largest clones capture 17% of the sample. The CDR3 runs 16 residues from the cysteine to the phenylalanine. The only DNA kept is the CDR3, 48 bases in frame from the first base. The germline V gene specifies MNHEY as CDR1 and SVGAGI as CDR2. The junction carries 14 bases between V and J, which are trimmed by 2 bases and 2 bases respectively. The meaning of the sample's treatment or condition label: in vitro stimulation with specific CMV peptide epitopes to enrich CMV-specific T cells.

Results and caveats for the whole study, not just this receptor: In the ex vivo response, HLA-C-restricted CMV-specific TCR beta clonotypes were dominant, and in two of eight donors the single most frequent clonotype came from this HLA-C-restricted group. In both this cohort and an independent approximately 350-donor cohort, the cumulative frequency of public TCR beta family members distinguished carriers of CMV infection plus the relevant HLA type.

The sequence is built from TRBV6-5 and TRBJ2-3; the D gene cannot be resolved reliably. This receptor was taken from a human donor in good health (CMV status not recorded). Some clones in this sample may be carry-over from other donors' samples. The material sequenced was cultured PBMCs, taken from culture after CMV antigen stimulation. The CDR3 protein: CASSYVPLGITDTQYF. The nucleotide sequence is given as TGTGCCAGCAGTTACGTCCCCCTGGGGATCACAGATACGCAGTATTTT.